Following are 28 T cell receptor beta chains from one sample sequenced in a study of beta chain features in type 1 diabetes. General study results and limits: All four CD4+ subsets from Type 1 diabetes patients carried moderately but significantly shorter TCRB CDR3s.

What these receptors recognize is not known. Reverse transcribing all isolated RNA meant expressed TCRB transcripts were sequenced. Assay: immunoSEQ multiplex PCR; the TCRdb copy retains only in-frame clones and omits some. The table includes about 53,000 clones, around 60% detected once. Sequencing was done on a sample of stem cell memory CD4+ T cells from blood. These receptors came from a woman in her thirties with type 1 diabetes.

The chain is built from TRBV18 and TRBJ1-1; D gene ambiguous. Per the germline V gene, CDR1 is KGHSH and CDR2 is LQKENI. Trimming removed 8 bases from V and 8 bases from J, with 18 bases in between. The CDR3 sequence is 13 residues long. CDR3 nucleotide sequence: TGTGCCAGCCACCCATCTCGGTGGGCGGAAGCTTTCTTT. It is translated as CASHPSRWAEAFF.

The CDR3 here is CASSLVLAPNTGELFF. The CDR3 DNA reads TGTGCCAGCAGCTTAGTCCTAGCGCCGAACACCGGGGAGCTGTTTTTT. The V call is TRBV7-9, the J call TRBJ2-2; a weak D match, TRBD2 (6 bases). Trimming removed 1 base at V and 0 bases at J, with 9 bases between. Germline CDR1 SEHNR, CDR2 FQNEAQ (reference sequence). The CDR3 consists of 16 residues.

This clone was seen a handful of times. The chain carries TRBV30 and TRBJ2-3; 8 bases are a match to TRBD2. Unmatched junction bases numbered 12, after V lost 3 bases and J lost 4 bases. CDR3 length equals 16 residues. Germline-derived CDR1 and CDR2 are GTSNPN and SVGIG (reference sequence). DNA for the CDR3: TGTGCCTGGAGCGTAAGACTAGCGCGGGACGCAGATACGCAGTATTTT. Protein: CAWSVRLARDADTQYF. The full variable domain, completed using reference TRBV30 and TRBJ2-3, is SQTIHQWPATLVQPVGSPLSLECTVEGTSNPNLYWYRQAAGRGLQLLFYSVGIGQISSEVPQNLSASRPQDRQFILSSKKLLLSDSGFYLCAWSVRLARDADTQYFGPGTRLTVL.

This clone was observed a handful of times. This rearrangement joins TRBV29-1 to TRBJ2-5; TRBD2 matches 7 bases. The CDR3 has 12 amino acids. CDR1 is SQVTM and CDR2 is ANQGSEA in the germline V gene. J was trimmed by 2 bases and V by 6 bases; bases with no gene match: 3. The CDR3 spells CSVTLAQETQYF. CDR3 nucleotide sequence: TGCAGCGTCACACTAGCGCAAGAGACCCAGTACTTC. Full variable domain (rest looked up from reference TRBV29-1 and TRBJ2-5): SAVISQKPSRDICQRGTSLTIQCQVDSQVTMMFWYRQQPGQSLTLIATANQGSEATYESGFVIDKFPISRPNLTFSTLTVSNMSPEDSSIYLCSVTLAQETQYFGPGTRLLVL.

CDR3 sequence (DNA): TGTGCTAGTGGTTTGGTACGGGGACTCGGTGGCTACACCTTC. Protein product: CASGLVRGLGGYTF. This chain connects TRBV12-5 to TRBJ1-2; perhaps TRBD1 as D (5 bases). Germline CDR1 is LGHNT and CDR2 is FRNRAP. The CDR3 has 14 residues. Deletions cut 0 bases from V and 7 bases from J, with 12 bases between.

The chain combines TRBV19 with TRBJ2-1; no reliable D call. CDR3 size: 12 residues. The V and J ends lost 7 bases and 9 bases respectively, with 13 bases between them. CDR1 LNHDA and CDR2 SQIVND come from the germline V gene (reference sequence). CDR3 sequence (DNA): TGTGCCAGTAATGAGGCTTCGGGTGAGCAGTTCTTC. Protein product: CASNEASGEQFF. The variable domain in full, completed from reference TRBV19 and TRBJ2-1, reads DGGITQSPKYLFRKEGQNVTLSCEQNLNHDAMYWYRQDPGQGLRLIYYSQIVNDFQKGDIAEGYSVSREKKESFPLTVTSAQKNPTAFYLCASNEASGEQFFGPGTRLTVL.

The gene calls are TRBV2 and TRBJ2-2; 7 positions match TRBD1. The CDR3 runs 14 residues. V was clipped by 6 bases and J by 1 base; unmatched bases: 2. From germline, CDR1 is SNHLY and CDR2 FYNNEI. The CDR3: CASRGTVNTGELFF. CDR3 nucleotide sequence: TGTGCCAGCAGGGGGACAGTGAACACCGGGGAGCTGTTTTTT.

CDR3 protein: CASSRTTSGNYNEQFF. CDR3 bases: TGTGCCAGCAGCCGAACGACTAGCGGGAATTACAATGAGCAGTTCTTC. The chain has TRBV5-4 and TRBJ2-1, with 11 bases lining up with TRBD2. Germline lookup yields CDR1 SGHNT and CDR2 YYREEE (reference sequence). The J segment lost 4 bases and the V segment lost 4 bases, leaving 7 bases of the junction unmatched. The length of the CDR3 is 16 residues.

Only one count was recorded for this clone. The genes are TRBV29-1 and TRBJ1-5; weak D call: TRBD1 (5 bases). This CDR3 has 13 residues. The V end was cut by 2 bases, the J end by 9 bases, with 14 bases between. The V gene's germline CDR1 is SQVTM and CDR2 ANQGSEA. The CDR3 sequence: CSVEYPAGGPQHF. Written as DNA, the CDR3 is TGCAGCGTTGAATACCCCGCCGGGGGGCCCCAGCATTTT.

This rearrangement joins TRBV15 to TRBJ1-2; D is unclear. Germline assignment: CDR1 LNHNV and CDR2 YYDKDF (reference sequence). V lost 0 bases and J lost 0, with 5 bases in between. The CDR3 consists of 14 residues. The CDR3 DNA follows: TGTGCCACCAGCAGAGACCCTACTAACTATGGCTACACCTTC. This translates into CATSRDPTNYGYTF.

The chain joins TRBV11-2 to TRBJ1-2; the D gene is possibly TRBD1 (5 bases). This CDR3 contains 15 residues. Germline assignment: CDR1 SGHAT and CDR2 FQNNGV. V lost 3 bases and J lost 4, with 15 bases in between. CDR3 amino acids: CASSLGPGGFYGYTF. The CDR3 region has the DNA TGTGCCAGCAGCTTGGGGCCGGGTGGCTTCTATGGCTACACCTTC.

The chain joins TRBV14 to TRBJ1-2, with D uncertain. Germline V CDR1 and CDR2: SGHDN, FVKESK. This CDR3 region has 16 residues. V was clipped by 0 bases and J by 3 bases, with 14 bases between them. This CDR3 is CASSQDRGLTDYGYTF. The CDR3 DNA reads TGTGCCAGCAGCCAAGATCGAGGGTTAACAGACTATGGCTACACCTTC.

CDR3 region: CASSRAGAHNEQFF. CDR3 coding DNA: TGTGCCAGCAGCAGGGCAGGGGCCCACAATGAGCAGTTCTTC. The chain combines TRBV5-6 with TRBJ2-1; possible D gene TRBD1, 6 bases. The germline gives CDR1 SGHDT, CDR2 YYEEEE. V lost 4 bases and J lost 5, with 13 bases in between. CDR3 length: 14 residues.

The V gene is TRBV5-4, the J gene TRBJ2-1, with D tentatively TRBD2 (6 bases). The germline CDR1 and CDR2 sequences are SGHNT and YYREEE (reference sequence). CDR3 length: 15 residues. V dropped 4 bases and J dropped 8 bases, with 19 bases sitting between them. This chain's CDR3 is CASSRNSGSLDEQFF. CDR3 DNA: TGTGCCAGCAGCCGAAATAGCGGTTCGTTGGATGAGCAGTTCTTC.

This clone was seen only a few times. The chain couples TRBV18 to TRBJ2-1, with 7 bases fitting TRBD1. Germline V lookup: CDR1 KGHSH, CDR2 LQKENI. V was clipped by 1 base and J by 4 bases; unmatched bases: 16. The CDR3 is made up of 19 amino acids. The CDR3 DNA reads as TGTGCCAGCTCACCACGGGAAGGGGGCTCCCTAATCAGGTACAATGAGCAGTTCTTC. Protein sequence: CASSPREGGSLIRYNEQFF.

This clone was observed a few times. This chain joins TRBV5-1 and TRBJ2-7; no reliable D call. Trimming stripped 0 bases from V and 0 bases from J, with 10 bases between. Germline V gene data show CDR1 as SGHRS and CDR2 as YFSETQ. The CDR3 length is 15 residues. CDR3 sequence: CASSLDFRTSYEQYF. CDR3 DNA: TGCGCCAGCAGCTTGGACTTCCGAACCTCCTACGAGCAGTACTTC.

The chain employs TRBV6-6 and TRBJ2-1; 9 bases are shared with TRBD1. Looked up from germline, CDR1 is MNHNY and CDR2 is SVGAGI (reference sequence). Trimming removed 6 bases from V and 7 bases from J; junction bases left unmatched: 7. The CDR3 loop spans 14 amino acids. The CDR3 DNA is TGTGCCAGCAGGCGACAGGGGGGAAAGAATGAGCAGTTCTTC. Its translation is CASRRQGGKNEQFF.

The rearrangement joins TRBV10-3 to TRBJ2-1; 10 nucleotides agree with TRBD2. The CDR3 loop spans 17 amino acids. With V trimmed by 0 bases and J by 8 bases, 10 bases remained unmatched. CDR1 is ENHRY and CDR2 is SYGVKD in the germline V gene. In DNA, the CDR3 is TGTGCCATCAGTGAGTCGACGGCTAGCGGGAGTCAGGATGAGCAGTTCTTC. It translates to CAISESTASGSQDEQFF.

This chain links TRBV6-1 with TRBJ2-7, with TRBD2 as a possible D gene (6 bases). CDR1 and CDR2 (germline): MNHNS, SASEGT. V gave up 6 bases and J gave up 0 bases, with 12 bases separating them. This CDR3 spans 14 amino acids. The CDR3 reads CASREMTSSYEQYF. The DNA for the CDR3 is TGTGCCAGCAGAGAAATGACTAGCTCCTACGAGCAGTACTTC.

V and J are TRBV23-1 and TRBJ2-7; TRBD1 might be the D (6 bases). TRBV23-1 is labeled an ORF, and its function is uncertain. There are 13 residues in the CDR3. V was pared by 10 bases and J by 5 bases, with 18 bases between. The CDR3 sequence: CATGGPRVHEQYF. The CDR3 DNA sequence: TGCGCCACTGGGGGCCCTAGGGTCCACGAGCAGTACTTC.

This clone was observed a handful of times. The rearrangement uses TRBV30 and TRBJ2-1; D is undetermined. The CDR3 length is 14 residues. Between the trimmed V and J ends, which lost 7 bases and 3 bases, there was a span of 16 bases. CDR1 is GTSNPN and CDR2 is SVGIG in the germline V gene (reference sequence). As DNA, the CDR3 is TGTGCCTCAGTCCTCCGCGCAGGCTACAATGAGCAGTTCTTC. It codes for CASVLRAGYNEQFF. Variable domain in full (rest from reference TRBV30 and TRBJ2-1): SQTIHQWPATLVQPVGSPLSLECTVEGTSNPNLYWYRQAAGRGLQLLFYSVGIGQISSEVPQNLSASRPQDRQFILSSKKLLLSDSGFYLCASVLRAGYNEQFFGPGTRLTVL.

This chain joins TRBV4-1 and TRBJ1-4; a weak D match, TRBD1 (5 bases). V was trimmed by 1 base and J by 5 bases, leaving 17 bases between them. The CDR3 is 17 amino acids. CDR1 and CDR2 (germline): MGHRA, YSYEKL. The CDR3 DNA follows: TGCGCCAGCAGCCAAGTATTCGCGGGGGTGAAGAATGAAAAACTGTTTTTT. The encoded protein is CASSQVFAGVKNEKLFF.

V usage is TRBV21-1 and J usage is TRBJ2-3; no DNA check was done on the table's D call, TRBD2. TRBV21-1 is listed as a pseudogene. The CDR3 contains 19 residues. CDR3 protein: CASSKPRGLAISSTDTQYF. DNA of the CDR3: TGTGCCAGCAGCAAACCCCGGGGACTAGCCATTTCTAGCACAGATACGCAGTATTTT.

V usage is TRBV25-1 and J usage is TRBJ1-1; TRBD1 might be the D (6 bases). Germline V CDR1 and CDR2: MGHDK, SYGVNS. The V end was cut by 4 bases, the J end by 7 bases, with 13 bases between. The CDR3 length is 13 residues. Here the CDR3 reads CASSATGYGEAFF. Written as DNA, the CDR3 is TGTGCCAGCAGTGCCACAGGGTATGGTGAAGCTTTCTTT.

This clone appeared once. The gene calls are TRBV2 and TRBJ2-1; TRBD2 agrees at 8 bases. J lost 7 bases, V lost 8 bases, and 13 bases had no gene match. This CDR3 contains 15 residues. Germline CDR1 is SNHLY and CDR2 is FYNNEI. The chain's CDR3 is CASGGFGRAVNEQFF. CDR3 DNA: TGTGCCAGCGGGGGTTTCGGGAGGGCCGTAAATGAGCAGTTCTTC.

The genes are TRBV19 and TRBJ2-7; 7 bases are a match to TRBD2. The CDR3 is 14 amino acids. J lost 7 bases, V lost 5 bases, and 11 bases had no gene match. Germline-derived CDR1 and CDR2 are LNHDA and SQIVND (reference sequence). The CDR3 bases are TGTGCCAGTAGTCTGGCGGGAGTGGGGAGGGAGCAGTACTTC. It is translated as CASSLAGVGREQYF.

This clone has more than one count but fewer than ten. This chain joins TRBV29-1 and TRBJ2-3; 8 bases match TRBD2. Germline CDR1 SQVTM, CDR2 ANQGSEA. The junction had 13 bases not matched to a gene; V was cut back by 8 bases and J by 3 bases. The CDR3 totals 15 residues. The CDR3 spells CSTPGGATLTDTQYF. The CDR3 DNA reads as TGCAGCACCCCCGGGGGGGCGACCTTGACAGATACGCAGTATTTT.

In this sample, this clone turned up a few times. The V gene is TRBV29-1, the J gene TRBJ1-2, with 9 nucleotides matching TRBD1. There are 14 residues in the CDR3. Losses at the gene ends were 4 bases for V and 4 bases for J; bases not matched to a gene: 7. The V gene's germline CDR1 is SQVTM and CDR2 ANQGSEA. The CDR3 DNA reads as TGCAGCGTTGTATTACAGGGGGCATTCTATGGCTACACCTTC. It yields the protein CSVVLQGAFYGYTF.